The clone carrying this T cell receptor beta chain has a handful of counts. The antigen is not known. TCRdb passed the 5' RACE reads through MiXCR, listing each CDR3 protein once. Of 250,000 or so distinct CDR3 sequences listed, approximately 8.6% are singletons. From germline, CDR1 is MDHEN and CDR2 SYDVKM. J was trimmed by 8 bases and V by 4 bases; bases with no gene match: 11. This CDR3 has 15 residues. This record belongs to a study of identical twins. Findings and caveats of the study: The conclusions drew on cross-sectional statistical analysis instead of tracking the same donors.

This sample also belongs to another study, concerning yellow fever vaccine responses in identical twins.

The V gene is TRBV28, the J gene TRBJ2-1; 7 nucleotides align to TRBD2. The TCR was taken from a woman under 30 in good health. Sequencing input: CD8+ T cells sorted from blood. The CDR3 DNA reads TGTGCCAGCAGTTGGTCTGTAGTGGGAGGGTATGAGCAGTTCTTC. Protein product: CASSWSVVGGYEQFF.